Sequencing of this T cell receptor beta chain was carried out in a study of cytomegalovirus exposure and HLA in healthy donors. Study at large: A prior study identified 117 million unique TCR beta sequences from roughly 180 million T cells.

Both 60 Vbeta primers and 13 Jbeta primers went into the PCR. Profiling relied on immunoSEQ multiplex PCR, and the TCRdb table lists in-frame clones only, not all of them. The sample holds 95,000 to 150,000 clones, 66% seen once. V dropped 10 bases and J dropped 2 bases, with 16 bases sitting between them. This CDR3 has 14 residues. Germline V gives CDR1 MNHEY, CDR2 SVGAGI. A few counts support this clone. Sequencing was done on a sample of PBMCs. The J gene is TRBJ2-3, the V gene TRBV6-5, with D possibly being TRBD1 (5 bases). The clonotype was recovered from a man younger than 30 in good health and CMV-seronegative. The CDR3 DNA reads as TGTGCCACCAAGGGGCAGGCTATCACAGATACGCAGTATTTT. The encoded protein is CATKGQAITDTQYF.